This T cell receptor (beta chain) is from a study of cytomegalovirus exposure and HLA in healthy donors. Germline-derived CDR1 and CDR2 are SGHRS and YFSETQ. With 0 bases removed from V and 3 bases from J, the gap between germline ends came to 2 bases. The CDR3 has 12 residues. Findings and limits, study-wide: Rarity characterized most TCR sequences, yet some public TCRs appeared in many donors. As was reported, the classifier diagnosed cytomegalovirus status with high specificity and sensitivity. The study flagged around 160 TCR beta chains as cytomegalovirus-associated.

Worth noting for this clone: Its antigen is still unknown.

TCRdb's table, derived via immunoSEQ multiplex PCR, lists solely in-frame clones and lacks some. The sample holds about 180,000 clones, 85% seen once. An approximately 130-subject validation cohort, separate from the approximately 670-subject first cohort, supplied the donors. This TCR was recovered from a man in his late teens or twenties in good health and CMV-seropositive. V and J are TRBV5-1 and TRBJ2-3, with D hard to call. Sequences were obtained from PBMCs. The CDR3 sequence: CASSLVTDTQYF. CDR3 DNA: TGCGCCAGCAGCTTGGTAACAGATACGCAGTATTTT.